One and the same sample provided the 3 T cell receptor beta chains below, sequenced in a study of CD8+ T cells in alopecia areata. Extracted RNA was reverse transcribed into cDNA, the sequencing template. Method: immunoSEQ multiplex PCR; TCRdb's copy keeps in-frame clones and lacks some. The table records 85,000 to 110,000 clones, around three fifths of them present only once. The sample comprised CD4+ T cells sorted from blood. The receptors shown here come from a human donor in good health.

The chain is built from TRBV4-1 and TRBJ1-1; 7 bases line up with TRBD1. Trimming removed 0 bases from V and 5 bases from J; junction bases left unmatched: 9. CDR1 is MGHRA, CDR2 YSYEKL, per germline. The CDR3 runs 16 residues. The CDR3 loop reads CASSQEKRGLGTEAFF. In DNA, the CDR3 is TGCGCCAGCAGCCAAGAAAAAAGGGGGCTTGGAACTGAAGCTTTCTTT.

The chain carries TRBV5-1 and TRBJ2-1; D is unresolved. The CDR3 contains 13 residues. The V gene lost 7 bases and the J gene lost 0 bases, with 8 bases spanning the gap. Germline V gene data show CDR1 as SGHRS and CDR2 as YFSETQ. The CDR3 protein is CASSLTSYNEQFF. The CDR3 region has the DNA TGCGCCAGCTCCCTCACCTCCTACAATGAGCAGTTCTTC.

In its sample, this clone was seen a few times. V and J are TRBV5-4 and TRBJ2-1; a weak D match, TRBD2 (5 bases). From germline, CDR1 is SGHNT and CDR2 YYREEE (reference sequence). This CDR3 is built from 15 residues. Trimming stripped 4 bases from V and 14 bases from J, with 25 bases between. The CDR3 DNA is TGTGCCAGCAGCCCCGGCGGTACTAGTGGGGTGCGGGAGTTCTTC. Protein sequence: CASSPGGTSGVREFF.